This is a list of T cell receptor beta chains from one sample in a study of blood T cell repertoires in COVID-19. Method: immunoSEQ multiplex PCR; TCRdb's copy keeps in-frame clones and lacks some. The sample lists about 350,000 clones; 80% to 90% were seen once. Sample: peripheral blood. These receptors all stem from a man under 40 with COVID-19, enrolled during active disease. The CDR3 runs from the conserved cysteine through the conserved F or W. A D gene is named only where the DNA matches it firmly. Clone sizes are given selectively: once, few, many, or a class where the clone is expanded.

cdr3_nt,cdr3_aa,d_call,j_call,v_call,clone_size
TGTGCCAGCTCACCACCGAAAGGGGGCAATGGTAAGGCTGAAGCTTTCTTT,CASSPPKGGNGKAEAFF,TRBD1,TRBJ1-1,TRBV18,-
TGTGCCAGCAGCTTAGGTGGGGCAGGGGGCCAGGTTGGCTACACCTTC,CASSLGGAGGQVGYTF,TRBD1,TRBJ1-2,TRBV7-2,-
TGTGCCAGCTCGACCACTGGGACAGGGCGCACTGGGGCCAACGTCCTGACTTTC,CASSTTGTGRTGANVLTF,TRBD1,TRBJ2-6,TRBV18,-
TGTGCCAGCAGCGTAAATAACGAACAGGACTACGAGCAGTACTTC,CASSVNNEQDYEQYF,-,TRBJ2-7,TRBV9,-
TGTGCCAGCAGTTTAGGAGTTGACTCCGGAAACACCATATATTTT,CASSLGVDSGNTIYF,-,TRBJ1-3,TRBV6-5,once
TGTGCCACCAGTGATCCTAGGACAGGGACTGAAGCTTTCTTT,CATSDPRTGTEAFF,TRBD1,TRBJ1-1,TRBV24-1,-
TGTGCCAGCAGCTTTGGACTAGCCTACGAGCAGTACTTC,CASSFGLAYEQYF,TRBD2,TRBJ2-7,TRBV7-9,-
TGTGCCAGCAGCCTCAACATGGGAGATCAGCCCCAGCATTTT,CASSLNMGDQPQHF,-,TRBJ1-5,TRBV3-1/TRBV3-2,-
TGTGCCAGCAGCTTTACCGGGACTAGCGCCTACAATGAGCAGTTCTTC,CASSFTGTSAYNEQFF,TRBD2,TRBJ2-1,TRBV27,-
TGTGCCAGCAGCAAGACAGGGTCGGGAGAGACCCAGTACTTC,CASSKTGSGETQYF,TRBD1,TRBJ2-5,TRBV11-3,-
TGTGCCAGCAGAAGGGAGGGTGAAGCTTTCTTT,CASRREGEAFF,-,TRBJ1-1,TRBV7-9,-
TGTGCCAGCAGCGTATCAACTAGCAGCACAGATACGCAGTATTTT,CASSVSTSSTDTQYF,-,TRBJ2-3,TRBV9,-
TGTGCCAGCAGGGAGGGTCTCTGGGGCAATCAGCCCCAGCATTTT,CASREGLWGNQPQHF,-,TRBJ1-5,TRBV7-2,-
TGTGCCAGCTCGCCTAACGACGCGGGCGAGCAGTTCTTC,CASSPNDAGEQFF,-,TRBJ2-1,TRBV18,few
TGTGCCAGCAGTACCCGGGATACAGTTGATACGCAGTATTTT,CASSTRDTVDTQYF,-,TRBJ2-3,TRBV6-5,-
TGCGCCAGCAGCCGGGACACCAACTATGGCTACACCTTC,CASSRDTNYGYTF,-,TRBJ1-2,TRBV5-1,-
TGTGCCAGCAGTTTACCCGGGGGAGTAACCGGGGAGCTGTTTTTT,CASSLPGGVTGELFF,-,TRBJ2-2,TRBV28,-
TGTGCCAGCAGTTACTCAACCACCTACAGGTCCTCGGGTCTCTACGAGCAGTACTTC,CASSYSTTYRSSGLYEQYF,-,TRBJ2-7,TRBV6-2/TRBV6-3,-
TGCGCCAGCAGCTTGACAGGAACCTACGAGCAGTACTTC,CASSLTGTYEQYF,-,TRBJ2-7,TRBV5-1,-
TGTGCCAGCAGTTACTCAACGCTAACTGAAGCTTTCTTT,CASSYSTLTEAFF,-,TRBJ1-1,TRBV6-5,-
TGTGCCAGCAGCGTAGGTATGAACTATGGCTACACCTTC,CASSVGMNYGYTF,-,TRBJ1-2,TRBV9,-
TGTGCCAGCAGCTTGACTGGGGGGGCTAATGAAAAACTGTTTTTT,CASSLTGGANEKLFF,-,TRBJ1-4,TRBV5-6,-
TGTGCCAGCAGCTTAAGACTAGCGGGGACTAGCACAGATACGCAGTATTTT,CASSLRLAGTSTDTQYF,TRBD2,TRBJ2-3,TRBV7-8,-
TGTGCCAGCAGCGGAGCGGCGGGACCCGGCTACACCTTC,CASSGAAGPGYTF,-,TRBJ1-2,TRBV9,-
TGTGCCAGCAGTGGGGGGGGGAGTAATGAAAAACTGTTTTTT,CASSGGGSNEKLFF,-,TRBJ1-4,TRBV27,-
TGTGCCACCAGTGATCCTAGCGGGAGTTCCTACAATGAGCAGTTCTTC,CATSDPSGSSYNEQFF,TRBD2,TRBJ2-1,TRBV24-1,once
TGTGCCAGCAGCTTACAGCGGGGGGGAACCTACGAGCAGTACTTC,CASSLQRGGTYEQYF,TRBD2,TRBJ2-7,TRBV7-2,-
TGTGCCAGCGGGACAGGATTCCTAAAAGGGGCTCTCGAGCAGTACTTC,CASGTGFLKGALEQYF,TRBD1,TRBJ2-7,TRBV2,-
TGCAGCGTTGCCACGGTCGCGGCTGTCGGAGCTTTCTTT,CSVATVAAVGAFF,-,TRBJ1-1,TRBV29-1,-
TGTGCCAGCTCGGAGGGCCTAGCCACTGAAGCTTTCTTT,CASSEGLATEAFF,-,TRBJ1-1,TRBV18,-
TGTGCCAGCAGCCACCCGTTGGCTTCCTACGAGCAGTACTTC,CASSHPLASYEQYF,-,TRBJ2-7,TRBV7-9,-
TGTGCCAGCAGTTACTCGAACAGGGCTGGAAACACCATATATTTT,CASSYSNRAGNTIYF,-,TRBJ1-3,TRBV6-2/TRBV6-3,-
TGTGCCAGCAGCCAAGAAAGCAGGAGGAGGACTGAAGCTTTCTTT,CASSQESRRRTEAFF,-,TRBJ1-1,TRBV3-1/TRBV3-2,-
TGTGCCAGCAGCCTTCTTGCGGGGGGCGTTTACGAGCAGTACTTC,CASSLLAGGVYEQYF,TRBD2,TRBJ2-7,TRBV14,-
TGTGCCAGCAGCCAAGGAGGGCCCCAGCATTTT,CASSQGGPQHF,-,TRBJ1-5,TRBV3-1/TRBV3-2,-
TGTGCTAGTGGTCGGACACCTTATAATTCACCCCTCCACTTT,CASGRTPYNSPLHF,-,TRBJ1-6,TRBV12-5,few
TGTGCCAGCAGTTACTCGAACAACAGGGGGAGCGATGAGCAGTTCTTC,CASSYSNNRGSDEQFF,TRBD1,TRBJ2-1,TRBV6-2/TRBV6-3,once
TGTGCCAGCAGCCAGGGATCTAACTATGGCTACACCTTC,CASSQGSNYGYTF,-,TRBJ1-2,TRBV12-3/TRBV12-4,-
TGCGCCAGCAGCCACTCGGGACAGGGGCTCTCTGGGGCCAACGTCCTGACTTTC,CASSHSGQGLSGANVLTF,TRBD1,TRBJ2-6,TRBV4-1,once
TGTGCCAGCAGCGAAGGGACAGTCCAAGAGACCCAGTACTTC,CASSEGTVQETQYF,TRBD1,TRBJ2-5,TRBV9,-
TGCGCCAGCAGCTCCACAGGGCGGAACACTGAAGCTTTCTTT,CASSSTGRNTEAFF,-,TRBJ1-1,TRBV5-1,-
TGTGCCAGCCTCAAGAGGATAGGTTCTAGGAGCAATCAGCCCCAGCATTTT,CASLKRIGSRSNQPQHF,-,TRBJ1-5,TRBV28,-
TGTGCCAGCAGCTTAGGAGGGTCCGGGCCCTACGAGCAGTACTTC,CASSLGGSGPYEQYF,-,TRBJ2-7,TRBV7-8,-